These 5 T cell receptor beta chains share one sample of origin, sequenced in a study of T cells in Graves' hyperthyroidism and ophthalmopathy. Amplification yielded TCR beta CDR3 regions, with RNA transcripts as the source. TCR CDR3 underwent first-round RT-PCR with the HTBI primer set. TCRdb re-analysed the multiplex PCR reads in MiXCR, keeping a single row per CDR3 protein. The sample has around 700,000 distinct CDR3 sequences, roughly a sixth seen once. The specimen sequenced was blood. These receptors all stem from a woman aged 45-65 years with Graves' hyperthyroidism that later progressed to Graves' ophthalmopathy.

In its sample, this clonotype was seen many times. The CDR3 is CASSFGDGPSYEQYF. The CDR3 region has the DNA TGCGCCAGCAGCTTCGGCGACGGGCCCTCCTACGAGCAGTACTTC. This sequence joins TRBV5-1 and TRBJ2-7; D gene ambiguous. Germline loops: CDR1 SGHRS, CDR2 YFSETQ. This CDR3 is built from 15 residues. Trimming cost V 2 bases and J 0 bases, with 12 bases left between them.

There are a few counts of this clonotype. The chain has TRBV3-1 and TRBJ2-2; D is uncertain. CDR1 and CDR2 (germline): LGHDT, YNNKEL (reference sequence). The CDR3 extends over 15 amino acids. V lost 3 bases to trimming and J lost 1 base, with 9 bases between them. The CDR3 bases are TGTGCCAGCAGCCATGTGACGGAGAACACCGGGGAGCTGTTTTTT. Translation: CASSHVTENTGELFF. The entire variable domain, with the rest obtained from reference TRBV3-1 and TRBJ2-2, is as follows: DTAVSQTPKYLVTQMGNDKSIKCEQNLGHDTMYWYKQDSKKFLKIMFSYNNKELIINETVPNRFSPKSPDKAHLNLHINSLELGDSAVYFCASSHVTENTGELFFGEGSRLTVL.

This clonotype occurred many times. The chain employs TRBV3-1 and TRBJ1-5; D ambiguous. There are 14 residues in the CDR3. Looked up from germline, CDR1 is LGHDT and CDR2 is YNNKEL (reference sequence). V lost 1 base and J 9 bases, leaving 13 bases between the germline ends. CDR3 DNA: TGTGCCAGCAGCCAAGTTCCCCAACTGGGGCCCCAGCATTTT. Its protein product is CASSQVPQLGPQHF.

In its sample, this clonotype was seen many times. V gene TRBV6-1 combines with J gene TRBJ2-5; 9 bases match TRBD1. J was trimmed by 5 bases and V by 3 bases; bases with no gene match: 4. CDR3 length equals 14 residues. Looked up from germline, CDR1 is MNHNS and CDR2 is SASEGT. In DNA, the CDR3 is TGTGCCAGCAGTGAGGACAGGGGTTCGGAGACCCAGTACTTC. Amino acids: CASSEDRGSETQYF.

To note about this clonotype: A much larger clone lies a single base off, so this may be a read error. V usage is TRBV9 and J usage is TRBJ1-2, with D tentatively TRBD1 (5 bases). There are 17 residues in the CDR3. CDR1 and CDR2 (germline): SGDLS, YYNGEE. CDR3 coding DNA: TGTGCCAGCATGTCGCCGGGGGGAACAGAGACTAACTATGGCTACATCTTC. It codes for CASMSPGGTETNYGYIF.